This T cell receptor beta chain is drawn from a study of blood T cells in healthy people across ages. Primers used in a second PCR of roughly 7 to 12 cycles were a sample-barcoded 5' primer and a J-beta primer mix. TCRdb ran MiXCR on the 5' RACE reads and lists one entry per CDR3 protein. The table has about 830,000 distinct CDR3 sequences, approximately 65% seen once; the top ten hold approximately 30%. The CDR3 covers 13 residues. CDR1 is DFQATT and CDR2 is SNEGSKA in the germline V gene (reference sequence). V was cut by 0 bases and J by 9 bases, with 12 bases left in between. What was sequenced was blood. The rearrangement uses TRBV20-1 and TRBJ2-1, with D possibly being TRBD2 (5 bases). This clonotype was obtained from a man aged 25-40 years in good health. CDR3 amino acids: CSARDGLWPEQFF. CDR3 in DNA: TGCAGTGCTAGAGATGGACTGTGGCCTGAGCAGTTCTTC.